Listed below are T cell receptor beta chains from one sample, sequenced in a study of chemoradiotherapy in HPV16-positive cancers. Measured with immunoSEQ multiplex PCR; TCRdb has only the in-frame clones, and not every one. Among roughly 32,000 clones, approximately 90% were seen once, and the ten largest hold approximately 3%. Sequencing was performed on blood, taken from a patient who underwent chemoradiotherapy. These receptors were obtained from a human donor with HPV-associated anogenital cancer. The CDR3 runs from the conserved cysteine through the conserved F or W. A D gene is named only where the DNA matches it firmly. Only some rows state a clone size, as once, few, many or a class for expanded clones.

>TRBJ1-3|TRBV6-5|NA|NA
CASSRTGNSGNTIYF
TGTGCCAGCAGTCGTACAGGGAACTCTGGAAACACCATATATTTT
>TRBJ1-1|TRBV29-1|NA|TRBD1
CSVFTGGGTEAFF
TGCAGCGTTTTTACAGGGGGCGGCACTGAAGCTTTCTTT
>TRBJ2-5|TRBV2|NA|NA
CAQSFRDPRTGETQYF
TGTGCCCAGAGTTTCCGGGACCCACGAACGGGAGAGACCCAGTACTTC
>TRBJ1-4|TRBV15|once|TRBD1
CATSIDPQGGYEKLFF
TGTGCCACCAGCATAGACCCACAGGGGGGGTATGAAAAACTGTTTTTT
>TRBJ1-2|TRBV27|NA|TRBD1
CASSSWTGGNYGYTF
TGTGCCAGCAGTTCCTGGACAGGGGGAAACTATGGCTACACCTTC
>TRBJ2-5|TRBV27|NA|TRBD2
CASSLIRTVAGGETQYF
TGTGCCAGCAGTTTGATCCGGACAGTAGCGGGAGGGGAGACCCAGTACTTC
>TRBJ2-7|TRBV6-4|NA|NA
CASSPGPPSYEQYF
TGTGCCAGCAGCCCCGGGCCGCCTTCCTACGAGCAGTACTTC
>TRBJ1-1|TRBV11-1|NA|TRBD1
CASSTRTGWNTEAFF
TGTGCCAGCAGCACCCGGACAGGCTGGAACACTGAAGCTTTCTTT
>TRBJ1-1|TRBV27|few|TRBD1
CASSHDRGHVMNTEAFF
TGTGCCAGCAGCCATGACAGGGGGCACGTCATGAACACTGAAGCTTTCTTT
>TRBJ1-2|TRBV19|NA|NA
CASTTGIGYGYTF
TGTGCCAGTACGACGGGAATTGGCTATGGCTACACCTTC
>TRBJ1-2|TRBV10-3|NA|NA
CAISGATNYGYTF
TGTGCCATCAGTGGTGCCACGAACTATGGCTACACCTTC
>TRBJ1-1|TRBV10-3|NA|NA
CAIGRQGTSNTEAFF
TGTGCCATCGGTCGGCAGGGGACCTCGAACACTGAAGCTTTCTTT
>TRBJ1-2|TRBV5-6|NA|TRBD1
CASRGQGAGYGYTF
TGTGCCAGCAGAGGACAGGGGGCTGGCTATGGCTACACCTTC
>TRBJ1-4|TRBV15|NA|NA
CATSSAGAPGEKLFF
TGTGCCACCAGCAGCGCAGGGGCCCCAGGGGAAAAACTGTTTTTT
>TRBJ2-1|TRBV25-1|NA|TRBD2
CASGLAGGNEQFF
TGTGCCAGTGGACTAGCGGGAGGAAATGAGCAGTTCTTC
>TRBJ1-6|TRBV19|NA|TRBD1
CASSLGQGSSYNSPLHF
TGTGCCAGTAGTCTCGGACAGGGGAGCTCCTATAATTCACCCCTCCACTTT
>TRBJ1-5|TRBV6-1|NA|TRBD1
CASSEPLGTASNQPQHF
TGTGCCAGCAGTGAACCTTTGGGGACAGCTAGCAATCAGCCCCAGCATTTT